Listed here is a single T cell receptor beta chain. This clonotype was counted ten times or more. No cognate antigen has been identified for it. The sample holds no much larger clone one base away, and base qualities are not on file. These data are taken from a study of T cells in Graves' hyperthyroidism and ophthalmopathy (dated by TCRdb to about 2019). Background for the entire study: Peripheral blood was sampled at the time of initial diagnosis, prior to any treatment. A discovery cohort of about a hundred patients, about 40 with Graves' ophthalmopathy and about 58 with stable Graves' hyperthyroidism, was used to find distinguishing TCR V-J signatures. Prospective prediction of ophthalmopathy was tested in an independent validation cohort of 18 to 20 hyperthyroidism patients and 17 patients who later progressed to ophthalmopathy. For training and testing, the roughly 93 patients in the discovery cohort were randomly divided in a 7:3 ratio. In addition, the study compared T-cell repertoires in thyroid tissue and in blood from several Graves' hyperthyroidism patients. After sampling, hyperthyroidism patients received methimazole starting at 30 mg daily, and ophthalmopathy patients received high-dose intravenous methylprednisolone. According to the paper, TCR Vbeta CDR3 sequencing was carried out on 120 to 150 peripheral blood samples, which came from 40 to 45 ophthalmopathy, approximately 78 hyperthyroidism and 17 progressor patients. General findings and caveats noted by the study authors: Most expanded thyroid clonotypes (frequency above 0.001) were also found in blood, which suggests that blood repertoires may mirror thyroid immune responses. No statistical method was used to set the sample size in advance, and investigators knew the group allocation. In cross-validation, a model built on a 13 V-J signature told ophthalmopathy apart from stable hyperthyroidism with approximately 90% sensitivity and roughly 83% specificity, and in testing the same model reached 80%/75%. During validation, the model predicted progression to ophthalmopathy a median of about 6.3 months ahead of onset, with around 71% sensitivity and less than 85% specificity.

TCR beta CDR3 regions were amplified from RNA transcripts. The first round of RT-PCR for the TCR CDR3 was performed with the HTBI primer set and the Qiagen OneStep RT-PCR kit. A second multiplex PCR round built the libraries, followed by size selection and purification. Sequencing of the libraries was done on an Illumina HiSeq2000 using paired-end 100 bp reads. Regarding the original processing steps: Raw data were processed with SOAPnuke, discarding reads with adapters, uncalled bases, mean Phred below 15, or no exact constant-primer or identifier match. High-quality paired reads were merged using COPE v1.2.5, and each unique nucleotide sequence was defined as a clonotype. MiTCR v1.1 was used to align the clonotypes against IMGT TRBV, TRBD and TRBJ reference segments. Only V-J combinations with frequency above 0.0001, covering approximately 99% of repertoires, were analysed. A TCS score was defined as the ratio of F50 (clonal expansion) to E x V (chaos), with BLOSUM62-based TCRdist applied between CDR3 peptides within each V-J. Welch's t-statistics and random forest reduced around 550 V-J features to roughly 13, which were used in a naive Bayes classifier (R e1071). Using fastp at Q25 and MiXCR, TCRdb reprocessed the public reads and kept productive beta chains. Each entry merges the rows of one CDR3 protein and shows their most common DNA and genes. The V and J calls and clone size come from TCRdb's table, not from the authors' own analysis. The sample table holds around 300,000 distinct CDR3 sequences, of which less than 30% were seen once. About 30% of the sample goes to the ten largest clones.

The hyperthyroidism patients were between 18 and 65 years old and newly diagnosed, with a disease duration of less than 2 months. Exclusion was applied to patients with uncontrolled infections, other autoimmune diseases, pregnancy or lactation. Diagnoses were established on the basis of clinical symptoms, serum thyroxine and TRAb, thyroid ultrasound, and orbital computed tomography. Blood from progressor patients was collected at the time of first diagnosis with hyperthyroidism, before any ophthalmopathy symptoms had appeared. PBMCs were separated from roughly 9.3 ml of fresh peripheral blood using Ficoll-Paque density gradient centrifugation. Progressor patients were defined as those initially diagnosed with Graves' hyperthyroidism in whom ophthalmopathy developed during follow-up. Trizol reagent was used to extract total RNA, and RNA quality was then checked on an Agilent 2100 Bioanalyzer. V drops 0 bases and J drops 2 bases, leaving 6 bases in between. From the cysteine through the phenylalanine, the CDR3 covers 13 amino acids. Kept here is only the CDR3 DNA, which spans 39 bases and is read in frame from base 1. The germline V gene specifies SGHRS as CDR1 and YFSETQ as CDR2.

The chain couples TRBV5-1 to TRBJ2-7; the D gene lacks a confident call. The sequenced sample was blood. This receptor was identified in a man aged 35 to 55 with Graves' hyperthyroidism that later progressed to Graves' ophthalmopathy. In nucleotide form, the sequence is TGCGCCAGCAGCTTGGGTAAACCCTACGAGCAGTACTTC. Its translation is CASSLGKPYEQYF.